This T cell receptor (beta chain) was observed in a study of radiotherapy plus CTLA-4 blockade in lung cancer. Sequencing used immunoSEQ multiplex PCR; TCRdb keeps in-frame clones, though not all of them. The profile shows 53,000 or so clones, around nine tenths of them singletons. This clone has only one observation. Its matching antigen is unknown. Study-level results: Blood TCR clones of tumor origin expanded after radiotherapy plus ipilimumab.

The germline CDR1 and CDR2 sequences are SGHVS and FNYEAQ. CDR3 size: 13 residues. Trimming took off 5 bases at V and 7 bases at J, with 14 bases between the two ends. The chain combines TRBV7-6 with TRBJ1-1; a possible D gene is TRBD1 (5 bases). The input for sequencing was peripheral blood, taken from a patient treated with radiotherapy plus ipilimumab. The TCR sequence derives from a human donor with non-small cell lung cancer whose response to radiotherapy plus ipilimumab could not be evaluated. CDR3 in DNA: TGTGCCAGCAGCCAAGGGGCAAGTAGTGAAGCTTTCTTT. This codes for CASSQGASSEAFF. Filled out from reference TRBV7-6 and TRBJ1-1, the complete variable domain reads GAGVSQSPRYKVTKRGQDVALRCDPISGHVSLYWYRQALGQGPEFLTYFNYEAQQDKSGLPNDRFSAERPEGSISTLTIQRTEQRDSAMYRCASSQGASSEAFFGQGTRLTVV.